This is a list of T cell receptor beta chains from one sample in a study of blood T cells in healthy people across ages. Each CDR3 protein is one row after TCRdb ran MiXCR on the 5' RACE reads. This sample has 550,000 to 600,000 distinct CDR3 sequences, with 27% found just once. Sequenced material: blood. These receptors came from a woman aged 70 to 79 in good health. Each CDR3 is given with its conserved first and last residue. A D gene is named only where the DNA matches it firmly. Clone size is not always given. Where it is, it says once, few, many or a class for expanded clones.

j_call clone_size v_call d_call cdr3_nt cdr3_aa
TRBJ2-1 once TRBV5-1 TRBD1 TGCGCCAGCAGCTCCGTTGGGACAGCTTCAGCGCAGTTCTTC CASSSVGTASAQFF
TRBJ2-5 few TRBV6-5 NA TGTGCCAGCAGTTACGCCGCCCGGAGAGAGACCCAGTACTTC CASSYAARRETQYF
TRBJ1-1 few TRBV7-3 NA TGTGCCAGCAGCATGACAGCGAACACTGAAGCTTTCTTT CASSMTANTEAFF
TRBJ2-7 few TRBV5-4 NA TGTGCCAGCAGCCGCGCCGGGTCACAGGCCGGAGAGCAGTACTTC CASSRAGSQAGEQYF
TRBJ2-4 NA TRBV21-1 NA TGTGCCAGCAGCAAAGCCCCAGGAAAAAACATTCAGTACTTC CASSKAPGKNIQYF
TRBJ2-1 NA TRBV5-1 TRBD1 TGCGCCAGCAGCAGCCGGGACAGTATTAACAATGAGCAGTTCTTC CASSSRDSINNEQFF
TRBJ2-7 many TRBV12-3/TRBV12-4 NA TGTGCCAGCAGCTTAGGGCAGGGAACCTACGAGCAGTACTTC CASSLGQGTYEQYF
TRBJ1-1 few TRBV6-6 NA TGTGCCAGCAGTACCGGGACGGCTAACACTGAAGCTTTCTTT CASSTGTANTEAFF
TRBJ2-7 NA TRBV20-1 TRBD1 TGCAGTGCGGCCCGCGACAGGGGTACCTACGAGCAGTACTTC CSAARDRGTYEQYF
TRBJ2-3 NA TRBV29-1 NA TGCAGCGCCCAGCCCGCCACCAAAATTGGGACGCAGTATTTT CSAQPATKIGTQYF
TRBJ2-7 few TRBV20-1 TRBD1 TGCAGTGCTATGGACAGGTCTGACTCCTACGAGCAGTACTTC CSAMDRSDSYEQYF
TRBJ2-1 NA TRBV13 TRBD2 TGTGCCAGCAGCCAACGACTAGCGGGGGGTTATGAGCAGTTCTTC CASSQRLAGGYEQFF
TRBJ1-4 NA TRBV6-6 NA TGTGCCAGCAGTTACTATGTGGGCAGCGATGAAAAACTGTTTTTT CASSYYVGSDEKLFF
TRBJ2-6 few TRBV12-3/TRBV12-4 NA TGTGCCAGCAGTCTTCACAGGGCTAGGACCAACGTCCCGACTTTC CASSLHRARTNVPTF
TRBJ1-6 NA TRBV3-1 NA TGTGCCAGCAGCCTGGCCGATTCACCCCTCCACTTT CASSLADSPLHF
TRBJ2-3 once TRBV4-3 TRBD2 TGCGCCAGCAGCCAAGAGGGTCCGGGACTAGCGGGAGTGGTAGATACGCAGTATTTT CASSQEGPGLAGVVDTQYF
TRBJ1-2 NA TRBV4-3 NA TGCGCCAGCAGCCAAGTCACGGGGAAACATGGCTACACCTTC CASSQVTGKHGYTF
TRBJ2-5 NA TRBV4-3 TRBD2 TGCGCCAGCAGCCAATCGGGACTAGCGGGTTTAGAGACCCAGTACTTC CASSQSGLAGLETQYF
TRBJ2-7 NA TRBV5-5 TRBD1 TGTGCCAGCAGCTCTACAGGGGACTACGAGCAGTACTTC CASSSTGDYEQYF
TRBJ2-7 few TRBV20-1 NA TGCAGTGCCCCAGACCCGATCCTCGGCGAGCAGTACTTC CSAPDPILGEQYF
TRBJ2-5 NA TRBV6-6 NA TGTGCCAGCAGTCCATACTCGGGAAAAGAGACCCAGTACTTC CASSPYSGKETQYF
TRBJ2-7 NA TRBV12-5 NA TGTGCTAGTGGTTTGGCGAGCACCGGGATACCCTACGAGCAGTACTTC CASGLASTGIPYEQYF
TRBJ2-5 NA TRBV9 TRBD2 TGTGCCAGCAGCGTTAGCCCGGGGGGGCGAGAGACCCAGTACTTC CASSVSPGGRETQYF
TRBJ2-1 few TRBV27 NA TGTGCCAGCAGTTGGGGAAGTAATGAGCAGTTCTTC CASSWGSNEQFF
TRBJ1-2 many TRBV7-3 TRBD1 TGTGCCAGCAGCTTAGGACAGGGGCACTATGGCTACACCTTC CASSLGQGHYGYTF
TRBJ2-7 few TRBV28 NA TGTGCCAGCAGGGAAGCCGAGACTCGCTACGAGCAGTACTTC CASREAETRYEQYF
TRBJ2-5 many TRBV29-1 TRBD2 TGCAGCGCTACAAGGACTAGCGGAGAGACCCAGTACTTC CSATRTSGETQYF
TRBJ1-3 few TRBV6-1 NA TGTGCCAGCAGTGAAGCGGGGGTACTAAACACCATATATTTT CASSEAGVLNTIYF
TRBJ2-7 few TRBV20-1 TRBD2 TGCAGTACTAGAGGGGCGGGGGGTCTTTCCTACGAGCAGTACTTC CSTRGAGGLSYEQYF
TRBJ2-5 many TRBV4-2 NA TGTGCCAGCAGCCAAGAAGGAGACAGGAAGACCCAGTACTTC CASSQEGDRKTQYF
TRBJ2-3 NA TRBV20-1 TRBD2 TGCAGTACAGAAGACAGCGGGGGGACAGATACGCAGTATTTT CSTEDSGGTDTQYF
TRBJ1-6 NA TRBV15 NA TGTGCCACCAGCCCCGCGGCCTTGTATTCACCCCTCCACTTT CATSPAALYSPLHF
TRBJ2-5 many TRBV20-1 NA TGCAGTGCTAGGGCCGGATTCCAAGAGACCCAGTACTTC CSARAGFQETQYF
TRBJ2-1 NA TRBV7-2 TRBD2 TGTGCCAGCAGACTGACTAGCGGAAGTGAGCAGTTCTTC CASRLTSGSEQFF
TRBJ2-3 few TRBV7-9 TRBD2 TGTGCCAGCAGCCCCGGGGGACTAGCGGGGGGGCCGAATACGCAGTATTTT CASSPGGLAGGPNTQYF
TRBJ2-1 NA TRBV5-1 NA TGCGCCAGCAGCTTGGATCCGGTGGTATCCTACAATGAGCAGTTCTTC CASSLDPVVSYNEQFF
TRBJ2-1 once TRBV5-1 TRBD2 TGCGCCAGCAGCCTGCGTCCTAGCGGGGGGCAACACAATGAGCAGTTCTTC CASSLRPSGGQHNEQFF